The T cell receptor (beta chain) under discussion was sequenced for a study of cytomegalovirus exposure and HLA in healthy donors. Trimming cost V 0 bases and J 0 bases, with 22 bases left between them. CDR3 length: 19 residues. Germline V gene sequence: CDR1 SQVTM, CDR2 ANQGSEA. The repertoire was sequenced with immunoSEQ multiplex PCR; TCRdb's copy has only in-frame clones and lacks some. The sample holds about 170,000 clones; approximately 86% are singletons and the top ten take about 2.2%. The chain joins TRBV29-1 to TRBJ2-3, with D possibly TRBD2 on 6 matching bases. The receptor's source is a woman in her late teens or twenties in good health and CMV-seronegative. Sequencing used PBMCs. CDR3 sequence: CSVEEFGGNDNSSTDTQYF. The CDR3 DNA reads as TGCAGCGTTGAAGAATTTGGCGGGAACGACAATTCTAGCACAGATACGCAGTATTTT.